These 8 T cell receptor beta chains originate from one sample sequenced in a study of OX40 agonist ivuxolimab in advanced cancers. Profiling relied on immunoSEQ multiplex PCR, and the TCRdb table lists in-frame clones only, not all of them. Altogether some 50,000 clones are present, roughly 94% being singletons, with the ten largest covering approximately 11%. The sequenced sample was CD4+ or CD8+ T cells sorted from blood, obtained in a trial of the OX40 agonist ivuxolimab. All receptors come from an adult with an advanced solid tumor such as melanoma, head and neck, liver or kidney cancer.

This rearrangement joins TRBV15 to TRBJ1-4; D is unclear. This CDR3 comprises 14 residues. Germline V gene lookup returns CDR1 LNHNV and CDR2 YYDKDF (reference sequence). V was pared by 6 bases and J by 8 bases, with 16 bases between. CDR3 nucleotides: TGTGCCACCAGTACCGAGAGGGCTCGGGAAAAACTGTTTTTT. Translating it yields CATSTERAREKLFF.

The rearrangement uses TRBV4-3 and TRBJ2-7; maybe TRBD2 (7 bases). The CDR3 is made up of 14 amino acids. The ends were cut back, 10 bases at V and 3 bases at J, with 19 bases in the middle. Germline CDR1 reads LGHNA; CDR2 reads YSLEER. The CDR3: CATKGGGHYYEQYF. CDR3 coding DNA: TGCGCCACCAAGGGGGGGGGACACTACTACGAGCAGTACTTC.

The chain has TRBV23-1 and TRBJ2-1, with D unresolved. TRBV23-1 belongs to the ORF category, with a function that is uncertain. The CDR3 totals 13 residues. The V end was cut by 6 bases, the J end by 5 bases, with 11 bases between. This CDR3 is CASRRGPDNEQFF. The CDR3 nucleotides are TGCGCCAGCAGGCGAGGACCTGACAATGAGCAGTTCTTC.

This clone was observed once. The V and J genes are TRBV29-1 and TRBJ2-7; TRBD1 matches 7 bases. CDR1 SQVTM and CDR2 ANQGSEA come from the germline V gene. CDR3 length equals 13 residues. The J segment lost 0 bases and the V segment lost 7 bases, leaving 6 bases of the junction unmatched. Here the CDR3 reads CSAVRDSSYEQYF. CDR3 sequence (DNA): TGCAGCGCTGTTCGGGACAGCTCCTACGAGCAGTACTTC.

This chain links TRBV27 with TRBJ2-1, with a weak D call TRBD1 (6 bases). CDR3 size: 17 residues. With 3 bases removed from V and 10 bases from J, the gap between germline ends came to 25 bases. Germline lookup yields CDR1 MNHEY and CDR2 SMNVEV (reference sequence). Written as DNA, the CDR3 is TGTGCCAGCAGTTTCCTCGATAGCCTCCAGGGACATTGGGAGCAGTTCTTC. Translation: CASSFLDSLQGHWEQFF.

The gene calls are TRBV10-3 and TRBJ2-2; TRBD2 is a possible D gene (6 bases). CDR1 and CDR2 from the germline V gene are ENHRY and SYGVKD. The CDR3 spans 13 residues. V was pared by 11 bases and J by 2 bases, with 12 bases between. DNA for the CDR3: TGTGCCGCACTCGGGGGTAACACCGGGGAGCTGTTTTTT. Residues: CAALGGNTGELFF.

This chain links TRBV27 with TRBJ2-3; D not certain. The germline V gene encodes CDR1 MNHEY and CDR2 SMNVEV (reference sequence). This CDR3 has 14 residues. V was trimmed by 3 bases and J by 9 bases, leaving 16 bases between them. CDR3 amino acids: CASSFSGPQATQYF. The CDR3 nucleotides are TGTGCCAGCAGTTTCTCCGGGCCCCAAGCCACGCAGTATTTT.

J is TRBJ2-7 and V is TRBV27; maybe TRBD1 (5 bases). The CDR3 has 14 residues. Germline CDR1 reads MNHEY; CDR2 reads SMNVEV (reference sequence). V lost 5 bases and J 2 bases, leaving 13 bases between the germline ends. CDR3 loop: CASSQGRAPYEQYF. CDR3 in DNA: TGTGCCAGCAGTCAGGGTCGGGCACCCTACGAGCAGTACTTC.